These T cell receptor beta chains were read from a single sample in a study of shared clonotypes between healthy human individuals. Libraries were prepared by immunoSEQ multiplex PCR; TCRdb keeps only in-frame clonotypes and omits some of them. The sample has 1.5 million to 2.5 million clones; about 95% are singletons. The material sequenced was naive CD8+ T cells sorted from blood. These receptors were collected from a man aged 18 to 29 in good health. Both conserved end residues are part of each CDR3. Fields, in order: D gene, clone size, V gene, J gene, CDR3 protein, CDR3 DNA. A D gene is named only where the DNA matches it firmly. The size of a clone is reported for some rows only, either as once, few or many, or as a class for expanded clones.

>.|.|TRBV29-1|TRBJ2-1
CSVEAGTNEQFF
TGCAGCGTTGAAGCGGGGACCAATGAGCAGTTCTTC
>.|.|TRBV4-1|TRBJ2-7
CASTPQQGAAYEQYF
TGCGCCAGCACCCCTCAGCAAGGGGCGGCCTACGAGCAGTACTTC
>TRBD2|.|TRBV7-8|TRBJ2-1
CASSQGLAGGRNEQFF
TGTGCCAGCAGCCAGGGGCTAGCGGGGGGGAGGAATGAGCAGTTCTTC
>.|.|TRBV19|TRBJ2-7
CASSIGAGGWYEQYF
TGTGCCAGTAGTATTGGGGCAGGCGGCTGGTACGAGCAGTACTTC
>.|.|TRBV27|TRBJ2-7
CASSFKGPGTYEQYF
TGTGCCAGCAGTTTTAAGGGCCCCGGAACCTACGAGCAGTACTTC
>.|.|TRBV7-9|TRBJ2-3
CASSPRPSSSTDTQYF
TGTGCCAGCAGCCCCCGGCCGTCCTCTAGCACAGATACGCAGTATTTT
>TRBD2|.|TRBV2|TRBJ2-7
CASSDTSGRANEQYF
TGTGCCAGCAGTGACACTAGCGGGAGGGCCAACGAGCAGTACTTC
>.|.|TRBV5-6|TRBJ1-1
CASSLGGGGEAFF
TGTGCCAGCAGCTTGGGGGGCGGCGGTGAAGCTTTCTTT
>.|.|TRBV6-5|TRBJ1-2
CASRGEGANYGYTF
TGTGCCAGCCGAGGGGAGGGAGCTAACTATGGCTACACCTTC
>.|.|TRBV5-5|TRBJ1-5
CASSLGGTQPQHF
TGTGCCAGCAGCTTGGGGGGTACGCAGCCCCAGCATTTT
>TRBD2|.|TRBV28|TRBJ2-3
CASRSLVVGTSGGTDTQYF
TGTGCCAGCAGATCCCTCGTTGTCGGGACTAGCGGGGGCACAGATACGCAGTATTTT
>TRBD1|.|TRBV10-1|TRBJ2-2
CASSRQGPNTGELFF
TGCGCCAGCAGCAGACAGGGCCCGAACACCGGGGAGCTGTTTTTT
>.|.|TRBV11-2|TRBJ2-7
CASSPLAYEQYF
TGTGCCAGCAGCCCCTTAGCCTACGAGCAGTACTTC
>.|.|TRBV28|TRBJ2-1
CASSFGRDSSYNEQFF
TGTGCCAGCAGTTTTGGGCGGGACAGCTCCTACAATGAGCAGTTCTTC
>.|.|TRBV7-2|TRBJ1-1
CASSLWVNTEAFF
TGTGCCAGCAGCTTATGGGTGAACACTGAAGCTTTCTTT
>.|.|TRBV5-8|TRBJ2-2
CASSLASGELFF
TGTGCCAGCAGCTTGGCCTCCGGGGAGCTGTTTTTT
>TRBD1|.|TRBV2|TRBJ1-6
CASSEALRGQGLSPLHF
TGTGCCAGCAGTGAAGCGCTTAGGGGACAGGGATTGTCACCCCTCCACTTT
>TRBD1|.|TRBV27|TRBJ2-7
CASSLSGTGVEQYF
TGTGCCAGCAGTTTATCGGGGACAGGGGTAGAGCAGTACTTC
>TRBD2|.|TRBV29-1|TRBJ2-2
CSVGQSGANTGELFF
TGCAGCGTGGGGCAAAGCGGGGCCAACACCGGGGAGCTGTTTTTT
>.|.|TRBV5-4|TRBJ2-7
CASSYRDYEQYF
TGTGCCAGCAGCTACAGGGACTACGAGCAGTACTTC
>.|.|TRBV30|TRBJ1-5
CAWSEGGNQPQHF
TGTGCCTGGAGTGAAGGGGGCAATCAGCCCCAGCATTTT
>.|.|TRBV11-2|TRBJ2-1
CASSLDLDNEQFF
TGTGCCAGCAGCTTAGATCTGGACAATGAGCAGTTCTTC
>.|.|TRBV5-1|TRBJ2-2
CASTSIPSRAADGELFF
TGCGCCAGCACCTCGATTCCTTCCCGGGCGGCTGACGGGGAGCTGTTTTTT
>.|.|TRBV27|TRBJ1-1
CASTPTGGLSGAFF
TGTGCCAGCACCCCAACTGGCGGACTATCCGGAGCTTTCTTT
>.|.|TRBV10-3|TRBJ1-6
CAISESPRFLHF
TGTGCCATCAGTGAGTCCCCCCGGTTTCTCCACTTT
>TRBD2|once|TRBV9|TRBJ2-1
CASSGKLAGNEQFF
TGTGCCAGCAGCGGAAAACTAGCGGGCAATGAGCAGTTCTTC
>.|.|TRBV6-6|TRBJ1-1
CASSYSEDQAFF
TGTGCCAGCAGTTACTCAGAGGACCAGGCTTTCTTT
>TRBD1|once|TRBV28|TRBJ2-1
CASWDSYNEQFF
TGTGCCTCATGGGACAGCTACAATGAGCAGTTCTTC
>TRBD1|.|TRBV6-1|TRBJ2-7
CASSEGTGGWEQYF
TGTGCCAGCAGTGAGGGGACAGGGGGTTGGGAGCAGTACTTC
>TRBD1|.|TRBV2|TRBJ2-2
CASSESGTGDTGELFF
TGTGCCAGCAGTGAATCCGGGACAGGGGACACCGGGGAGCTGTTTTTT
>TRBD2|.|TRBV4-1|TRBJ2-1
CASSQGPGLVNEQFF
TGCGCCAGCAGCCAAGGCCCGGGACTAGTCAATGAGCAGTTCTTC